The 11 T cell receptor beta chains below come from one sample, sequenced in a study of shared T cell receptors in the human thymus. The protocol was immunoSEQ multiplex PCR, while the TCRdb copy is restricted to in-frame clones and leaves out a portion. The sample yields around 340,000 clones, around 93% seen once. Sample: thymocytes. Source of these receptors: a human donor.

The chain combines TRBV27 with TRBJ2-3, with 7 bases fitting TRBD1. Germline V gives CDR1 MNHEY, CDR2 SMNVEV (reference sequence). The CDR3 covers 15 residues. After removal of 5 bases from V and 2 bases from J, the junction contained 7 bases not matched to a gene. The CDR3 nucleotides are TGTGCCAGCAGTCTCCGGACAGGACCCACAGATACGCAGTATTTT. Translation gives CASSLRTGPTDTQYF.

The chain joins TRBV28 to TRBJ2-2; TRBD1 matches 8 bases. The J segment lost 2 bases and the V segment lost 2 bases, leaving 1 base of the junction unmatched. The length of the CDR3 is 15 residues. Per germline, CDR1 MDHEN and CDR2 SYDVKM. In nucleotides, the CDR3 is TGTGCCAGCAGTTTAACAGGGGGAAACACCGGGGAGCTGTTTTTT. The encoded protein is CASSLTGGNTGELFF.

V usage is TRBV10-1 and J usage is TRBJ2-2, with D perhaps matching TRBD2 (5 bases). Germline assignment: CDR1 WNHNN and CDR2 SYGVQD (reference sequence). The CDR3 runs 20 residues. Deletions cut 2 bases from V and 0 bases from J, with 22 bases between. The CDR3: CASSERGVTSLTPNTGELFF. In DNA form, the CDR3 reads TGCGCCAGCAGTGAGCGGGGAGTAACATCCTTAACCCCGAACACCGGGGAGCTGTTTTTT.

This clone was found a few times. The V call is TRBV6-5, the J call TRBJ2-7; TRBD1 agrees at 7 bases. The CDR3 spans 14 residues. The V gene end was trimmed by 6 bases and the J gene end by 1 base; junction bases not matched to a gene: 6. Germline V CDR1 and CDR2: MNHEY, SVGAGI. The CDR3 sequence: CASRVPGQSYEQYF. The CDR3, as DNA: TGTGCCAGCAGGGTGCCGGGACAGTCCTACGAGCAGTACTTC.

This chain links TRBV19 with TRBJ1-1; TRBD1 matches at 10 bases. The CDR3 totals 17 residues. Germline CDR1 and CDR2: LNHDA and SQIVND (reference sequence). The V gene end was trimmed by 6 bases and the J gene end by 1 base; junction bases not matched to a gene: 11. The CDR3 DNA reads TGTGCCAGTAGGGGCGGGACAGGGGACCTAGCGAACACTGAAGCTTTCTTT. Amino acids: CASRGGTGDLANTEAFF.

This clone was observed a single time. This sequence joins TRBV28 and TRBJ2-1; 7 bases align to TRBD2. The germline V gene has CDR1 MDHEN and CDR2 SYDVKM. This CDR3 comprises 15 residues. V shed 4 bases and J 0 bases; nucleotides not matched to a gene: 3. The CDR3 DNA follows: TGTGCCAGCAGTTCGAGCGGGATCTCCTACAATGAGCAGTTCTTC. It translates to CASSSSGISYNEQFF.

The rearrangement links TRBV19 to TRBJ1-2; D unresolved. This CDR3 spans 13 amino acids. V lost 7 bases, J lost 9 bases, and 18 bases lay in between. Per the germline V gene, CDR1 is LNHDA and CDR2 is SQIVND (reference sequence). CDR3 region: CASKGGMLISYTF. CDR3 coding DNA: TGTGCCAGTAAGGGTGGTATGCTTATAAGCTACACCTTC.

V is TRBV7-2 and J is TRBJ2-3; no firm D call. The germline CDR1 and CDR2 sequences are SGHTA and FQGNSA. This CDR3 is 16 amino acids long. The V end was cut by 0 bases, the J end by 1 base, with 11 bases between. The CDR3 nucleotides read TGTGCCAGCAGCTTAGCTATCCCACCTGGCACAGATACGCAGTATTTT. Amino acids: CASSLAIPPGTDTQYF.

V gene TRBV6-1 combines with J gene TRBJ2-7, with 7 positions matching TRBD2. CDR3 length equals 17 residues. Germline lookup yields CDR1 MNHNS and CDR2 SASEGT. V was pared by 3 bases and J by 1 base, with 12 bases of the junction left unmatched. CDR3: CASSEGRPGEGSYEQYF. CDR3 nucleotides: TGTGCCAGCAGTGAGGGACGCCCGGGGGAGGGTTCCTACGAGCAGTACTTC.

CDR3 amino acids: CASSLKSGQGAPGANVLTF. In DNA form, the CDR3 reads TGTGCCAGCAGCTTAAAATCTGGACAGGGGGCTCCTGGGGCCAACGTCCTGACTTTC. The rearrangement links TRBV7-3 to TRBJ2-6; TRBD1 agrees at 11 bases. The J segment lost 2 bases and the V segment lost 1 base, leaving 7 bases of the junction unmatched. There are 19 residues in the CDR3. Germline V gene lookup returns CDR1 SGHTA and CDR2 FQGTGA.

This rearrangement joins TRBV9 to TRBJ2-3; D is possibly TRBD2 (5 bases). Germline-derived CDR1 and CDR2 are SGDLS and YYNGEE. The CDR3 has 17 residues. V lost 0 bases to trimming and J lost 0 bases, with 14 bases between them. The CDR3, as DNA: TGTGCCAGCAGCGTAGAACCCCGGGGAGCTAGCACAGATACGCAGTATTTT. It yields the protein CASSVEPRGASTDTQYF.